This T cell receptor (beta chain) appears in the sequencing data of a study of blood T cell repertoires in COVID-19. Only in-frame clones appear in the TCRdb table, and some are missing; sequencing was by immunoSEQ multiplex PCR. Of approximately 480,000 clones in the sample, about nine tenths were seen once. From germline, CDR1 is MGHRA and CDR2 YSYEKL. V was shortened by 0 bases and J by 8 bases, with 20 bases between the two germline ends. The CDR3 spans 18 residues. This clonotype was obtained from a young woman who had recovered from COVID-19. Sequencing was carried out using PBMCs or T cells enriched from blood (not recorded which). This sequence joins TRBV4-1 and TRBJ1-6; tentatively, D is TRBD1 (5 bases). Here the CDR3 reads CASSQEGSRGVPDSPLHF. CDR3 sequence (DNA): TGCGCCAGCAGCCAAGAGGGGTCGCGGGGGGTTCCAGATTCACCCCTCCACTTT.